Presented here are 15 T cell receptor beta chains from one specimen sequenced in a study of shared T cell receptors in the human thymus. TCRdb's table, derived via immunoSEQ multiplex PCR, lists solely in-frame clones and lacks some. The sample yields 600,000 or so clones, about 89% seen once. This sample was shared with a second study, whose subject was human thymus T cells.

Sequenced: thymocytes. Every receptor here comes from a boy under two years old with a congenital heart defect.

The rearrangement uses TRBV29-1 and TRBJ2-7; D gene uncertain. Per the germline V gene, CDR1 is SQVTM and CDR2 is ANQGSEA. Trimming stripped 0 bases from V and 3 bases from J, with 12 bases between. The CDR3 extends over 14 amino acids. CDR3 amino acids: CSVEDPAVDYEQYF. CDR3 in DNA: TGCAGCGTTGAAGATCCGGCGGTTGACTACGAGCAGTACTTC.

CDR3: CASSQANPDSPPFGANVLTF. The CDR3 coding sequence is TGCGCCAGCAGCCAGGCGAACCCGGACAGCCCTCCCTTTGGGGCCAACGTCCTGACTTTC. The chain links TRBV4-1 to TRBJ2-6; perhaps TRBD1 as D (6 bases). CDR1 MGHRA and CDR2 YSYEKL come from the germline V gene. V gave up 3 bases and J gave up 3 bases, with 24 bases separating them. The CDR3 sequence is 20 residues long.

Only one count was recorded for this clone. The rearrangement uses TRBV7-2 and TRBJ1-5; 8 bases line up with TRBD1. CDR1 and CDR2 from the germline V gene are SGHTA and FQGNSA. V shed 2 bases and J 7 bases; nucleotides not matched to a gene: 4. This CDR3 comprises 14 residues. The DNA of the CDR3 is TGTGCCAGCAGCTTATCTACAGGGGGGCAGCCCCAGCATTTT. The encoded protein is CASSLSTGGQPQHF.

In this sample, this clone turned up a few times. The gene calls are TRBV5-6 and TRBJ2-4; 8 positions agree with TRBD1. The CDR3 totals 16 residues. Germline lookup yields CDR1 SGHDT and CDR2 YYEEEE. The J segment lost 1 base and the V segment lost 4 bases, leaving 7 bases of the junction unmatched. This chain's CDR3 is CASSGRTGMAKNIQYF. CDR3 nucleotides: TGTGCCAGCAGCGGTCGGACAGGGATGGCCAAAAACATTCAGTACTTC.

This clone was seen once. CDR3 protein: CASSHKGGAGNEKLFF. The CDR3 region has the DNA TGTGCCAGCAGCCACAAAGGGGGGGCTGGGAATGAAAAACTGTTTTTT. The chain has TRBV11-2 and TRBJ1-4; a weak D match, TRBD1 (6 bases). CDR3 length: 16 amino acids. CDR1 is SGHAT, CDR2 FQNNGV, per germline. V shed 5 bases and J shed 5 bases, with 18 bases lying between them. The full variable domain, in which reference TRBV11-2 and TRBJ1-4 provide the parts outside the CDR3, is EAGVAQSPRYKIIEKRQSVAFWCNPISGHATLYWYQQILGQGPKLLIQFQNNGVVDDSQLPKDRFSAERLKGVDSTLKIQPAKLEDSAVYLCASSHKGGAGNEKLFFGSGTQLSVL.

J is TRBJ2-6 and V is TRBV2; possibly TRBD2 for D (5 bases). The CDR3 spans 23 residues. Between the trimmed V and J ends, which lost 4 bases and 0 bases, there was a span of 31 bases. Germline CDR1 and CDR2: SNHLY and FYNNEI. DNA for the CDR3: TGTGCCAGCAGTGTATCTAAATACCGGCGGGCGGAAGCCGTAAGCTCTGGGGCCAACGTCCTGACTTTC. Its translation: CASSVSKYRRAEAVSSGANVLTF.

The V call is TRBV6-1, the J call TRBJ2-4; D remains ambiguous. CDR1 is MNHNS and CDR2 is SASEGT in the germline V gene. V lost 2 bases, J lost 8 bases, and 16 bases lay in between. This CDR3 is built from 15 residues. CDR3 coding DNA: TGTGCCAGCAGTGAACCCCCCCGCCCCGGGTACATTCAGTACTTC. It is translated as CASSEPPRPGYIQYF.

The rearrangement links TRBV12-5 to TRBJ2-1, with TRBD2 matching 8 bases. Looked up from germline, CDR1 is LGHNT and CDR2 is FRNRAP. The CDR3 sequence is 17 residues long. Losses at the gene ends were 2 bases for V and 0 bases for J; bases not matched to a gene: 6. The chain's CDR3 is CASGLILLADSYNEQFF. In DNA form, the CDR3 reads TGTGCTAGTGGTTTGATCTTACTAGCGGACTCCTACAATGAGCAGTTCTTC.

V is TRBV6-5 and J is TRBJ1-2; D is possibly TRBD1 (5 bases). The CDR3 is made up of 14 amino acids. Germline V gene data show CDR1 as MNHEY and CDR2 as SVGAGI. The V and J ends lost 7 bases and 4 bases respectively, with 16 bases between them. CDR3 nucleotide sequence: TGTGCCAGCAAACCCTCCCAGGGAACCTATGGCTACACCTTC. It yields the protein CASKPSQGTYGYTF.

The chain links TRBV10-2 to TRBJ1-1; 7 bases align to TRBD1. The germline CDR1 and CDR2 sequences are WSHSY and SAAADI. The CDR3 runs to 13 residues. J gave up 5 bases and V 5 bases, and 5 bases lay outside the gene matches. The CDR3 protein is CASSWRDRTEAFF. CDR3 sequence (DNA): TGCGCCAGCAGTTGGAGGGACAGAACTGAAGCTTTCTTT.

The DNA for the CDR3 is TGTGCCAGCAGTGACTGTAGGAGCTCCTACGAGCAGTACTTC. Its protein is CASSDCRSSYEQYF. This chain uses TRBV6-4 with TRBJ2-7; D is undetermined. Per germline, CDR1 MRHNA and CDR2 SNTAGT. Trimming removed 1 base from V and 0 bases from J, with 7 bases in between. This CDR3 has 14 residues.

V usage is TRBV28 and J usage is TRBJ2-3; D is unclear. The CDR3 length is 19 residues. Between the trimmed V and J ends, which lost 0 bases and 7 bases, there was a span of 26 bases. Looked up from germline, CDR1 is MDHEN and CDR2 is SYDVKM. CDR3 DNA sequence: TGTGCCAGCAGTTTATGCCACCCCCTCCGACTCGCCCAATACCATACGCAGTATTTT. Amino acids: CASSLCHPLRLAQYHTQYF. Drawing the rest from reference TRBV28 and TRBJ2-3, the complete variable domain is DVKVTQSSRYLVKRTGEKVFLECVQDMDHENMFWYRQDPGLGLRLIYFSYDVKMKEKGDIPEGYSVSREKKERFSLILESASTNQTSMYLCASSLCHPLRLAQYHTQYFGPGTRLTVL.

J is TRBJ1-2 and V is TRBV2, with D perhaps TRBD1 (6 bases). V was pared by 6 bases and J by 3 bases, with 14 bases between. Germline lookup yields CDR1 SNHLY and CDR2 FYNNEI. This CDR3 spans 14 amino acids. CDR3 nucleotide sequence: TGTGCCAGCAGAAGAGGACAGCAATACTATGGCTACACCTTC. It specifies CASRRGQQYYGYTF.

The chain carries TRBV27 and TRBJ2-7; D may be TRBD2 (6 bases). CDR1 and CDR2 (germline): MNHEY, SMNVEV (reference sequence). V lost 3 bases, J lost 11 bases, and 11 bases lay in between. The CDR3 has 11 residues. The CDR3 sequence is CASSFGGGEYF. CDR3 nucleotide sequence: TGTGCCAGCAGTTTCGGAGGAGGGGAGTACTTC.

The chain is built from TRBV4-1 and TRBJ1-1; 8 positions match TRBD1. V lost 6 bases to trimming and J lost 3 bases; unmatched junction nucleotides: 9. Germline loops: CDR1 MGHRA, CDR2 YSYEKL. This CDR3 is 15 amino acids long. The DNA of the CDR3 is TGCGCCAGCAGAGCCAGGGGGCATTGGGACACTGAAGCTTTCTTT. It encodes CASRARGHWDTEAFF.